What follows are 21 T cell receptor beta chains derived from one specimen sequenced in a study of cytomegalovirus exposure and HLA in healthy donors. PCR primers comprised 60 Vbeta and 13 Jbeta primers. Generated by immunoSEQ multiplex PCR, the TCRdb table keeps only in-frame clones and is missing some. Among 75,000 to 90,000 clones, roughly four fifths were seen once, and the ten largest hold roughly 12%. Sequencing input: PBMCs. These receptors were obtained from a human donor in good health.

The chain recombines TRBV7-2 with TRBJ2-5; D might be TRBD2 (6 bases). This CDR3 is 14 amino acids long. V lost 6 bases, J lost 1 base, and 12 bases lay in between. Germline CDR1 and CDR2: SGHTA and FQGNSA. For the CDR3, the DNA is TGTGCCAGCAGTGTCGGAGGGGCCCAAGAGACCCAGTACTTC. It specifies CASSVGGAQETQYF.

In its sample, this clone is medium-sized. The chain recombines TRBV9 with TRBJ2-1; D perhaps matches TRBD2 (5 bases). Trimming left V 0 bases short and J 2 bases short, with 12 bases between. Germline values: CDR1 SGDLS, CDR2 YYNGEE. The CDR3 runs 16 residues. The CDR3 reads CASSVEPAVTYNEQFF. In DNA, the CDR3 is TGTGCCAGCAGCGTAGAACCAGCGGTGACCTACAATGAGCAGTTCTTC. Variable domain in full (rest from reference TRBV9 and TRBJ2-1): DSGVTQTPKHLITATGQRVTLRCSPRSGDLSVYWYQQSLDQGLQFLIQYYNGEERAKGNILERFSAQQFPDLHSELNLSSLELGDSALYFCASSVEPAVTYNEQFFGPGTRLTVL.

Regarding this clone: The sample has other DNA sequences that encode this CDR3 too. This chain connects TRBV5-1 to TRBJ2-2, with a weak D call TRBD1 (6 bases). CDR3 length: 17 residues. The germline V gene has CDR1 SGHRS and CDR2 YFSETQ. V dropped 0 bases and J dropped 0 bases, with 12 bases sitting between them. The CDR3 coding sequence is TGCGCCAGCAGCTTGGGACACAGGGACGCGAACACCGGGGAGCTGTTTTTT. It encodes CASSLGHRDANTGELFF.

The chain has TRBV4-2 and TRBJ2-5; 11 nucleotides line up with TRBD2. This CDR3 contains 18 residues. The ends lost 2 bases at V and 1 base at J; junction bases unmatched: 9. In germline, CDR1 is LGHNA, CDR2 YNFKEQ. In DNA form, the CDR3 reads TGTGCCAGCAGCCAAACGCAAGCTAGCGGGGGGTCCCAAGAGACCCAGTACTTC. This sequence encodes CASSQTQASGGSQETQYF.

V is TRBV10-1 and J is TRBJ1-4; D perhaps matches TRBD1 (5 bases). Trimming removed 0 bases at V and 0 bases at J, with 17 bases between. The germline V gene encodes CDR1 WNHNN and CDR2 SYGVQD (reference sequence). The CDR3 is 19 residues long. CDR3 DNA: TGCGCCAGCAGTGAGTCGAAGAGGGCGGGGGAGTCAACTAATGAAAAACTGTTTTTT. Protein sequence: CASSESKRAGESTNEKLFF.

The chain is built from TRBV7-9 and TRBJ2-1; 12 bases fit TRBD2. The CDR3 has 14 amino acids. CDR1 and CDR2 (germline): SEHNR, FQNEAQ (reference sequence). J was trimmed by 9 bases and V by 4 bases; bases with no gene match: 4. The CDR3 protein is CASSSLAGGVEQFF. DNA of the CDR3: TGTGCCAGCAGCTCGCTAGCGGGGGGGGTTGAGCAGTTCTTC.

Here the CDR3 DNA reads TGTGCCAGCAGTTACGGGGGGAATGGGGGTGAAAAACTGTTTTTT. Translating gives CASSYGGNGGEKLFF. The chain combines TRBV6-9 with TRBJ1-4; TRBD1 is a possible D gene (5 bases). Germline values: CDR1 MNHGY, CDR2 SVAAGI. V was cut by 3 bases and J by 7 bases, with 15 bases left in between. This CDR3 is 15 amino acids long.

The table lists this clone with a few counts. The rearrangement uses TRBV5-6 and TRBJ1-1, with TRBD1 identical over 11 bases. The CDR3 extends over 15 amino acids. Germline trimming cut 4 bases from V and 3 bases from J; bases unmatched to any gene: 5. CDR1 and CDR2 (germline): SGHDT, YYEEEE. The CDR3 loop reads CASSTPGQGDTEAFF. The CDR3 nucleotides read TGTGCCAGCAGCACCCCGGGACAGGGGGACACTGAAGCTTTCTTT.

This chain joins TRBV7-2 and TRBJ2-7, with 7 positions matching TRBD2. V shed 0 bases and J 2 bases; nucleotides not matched to a gene: 4. The CDR3 loop spans 15 amino acids. Germline assignment: CDR1 SGHTA and CDR2 FQGNSA. CDR3 bases: TGTGCCAGCAGCTTAGCTGGTGGGGGGGCCTACGAGCAGTACTTC. Protein sequence: CASSLAGGGAYEQYF.

Notes on this clone: Its ends do not fully match the called genes, so a read error is possible. The gene calls are TRBV5-4 and TRBJ2-5, with D possibly called TRBD1 or TRBD2 (7 bases each). The CDR3 sequence is 14 residues long. The germline gives CDR1 SGHNT, CDR2 YYREEE (reference sequence). CDR3 in amino acids: CASRLGGTEETQYF. As DNA, the CDR3 is TGTGCCAGCAGATTGGGGGGGACAGAAGAGACCCAGTACTTC.

This chain uses TRBV10-1 with TRBJ2-5; 9 nucleotides agree with TRBD2. Germline CDR1 is WNHNN and CDR2 is SYGVQD (reference sequence). Trimming took 3 bases from V and 5 from J; bases not matched to a gene: 7. CDR3 length equals 15 residues. The CDR3 coding sequence is TGCGCCAGCAGTGATGTAGCGGGGGCTCAGGAGACCCAGTACTTC. It codes for CASSDVAGAQETQYF.

The V and J genes are TRBV2 and TRBJ2-1; 8 positions match TRBD2. Germline V gene sequence: CDR1 SNHLY, CDR2 FYNNEI. This CDR3 has 17 amino acids. Trimming took 3 bases from V and 3 from J; bases not matched to a gene: 10. The CDR3 region is CASSDLLAVPDYNEQFF. Written as DNA, the CDR3 is TGTGCCAGCAGTGACCTACTAGCGGTGCCTGACTACAATGAGCAGTTCTTC.

The rearrangement joins TRBV10-1 to TRBJ2-5, with TRBD2 as a possible D gene (6 bases). This CDR3 has 13 amino acids. Trimming removed 6 bases from V and 5 bases from J, with 13 bases in between. Germline CDR1 WNHNN, CDR2 SYGVQD (reference sequence). The CDR3 DNA reads TGCGCCAGCAGCCGGGGGTCAAGGGAGACCCAGTACTTC. Its translation: CASSRGSRETQYF.

This chain uses TRBV2 with TRBJ2-7; D is perhaps TRBD2 (6 bases). The CDR3 consists of 12 residues. The germline V and J ends were trimmed by 7 bases and 5 bases, with 12 bases remaining between them. Germline CDR1 and CDR2: SNHLY and FYNNEI. The CDR3 sequence: CASTSGVDEQYF. The DNA for the CDR3 is TGTGCCAGCACCTCGGGGGTCGACGAGCAGTACTTC.

The chain links TRBV9 to TRBJ2-4; 10 bases align to TRBD2. Germline V gene sequence: CDR1 SGDLS, CDR2 YYNGEE. The V gene end was trimmed by 4 bases and the J gene end by 7 bases; junction bases not matched to a gene: 5. The CDR3 is 14 residues long. The CDR3 DNA reads TGTGCCAGCAGCCAGGCAGCGGGGGGGAACATTCAGTACTTC. As protein: CASSQAAGGNIQYF.

The chain combines TRBV19 with TRBJ1-5; 7 nucleotides match TRBD1. There are 15 residues in the CDR3. The germline V gene has CDR1 LNHDA and CDR2 SQIVND (reference sequence). V lost 6 bases, J lost 4 bases, and 9 bases stayed unmatched. The CDR3: CASRPDRSGNQPQHF. CDR3 sequence (DNA): TGTGCCAGTAGGCCGGACAGGTCGGGGAATCAGCCCCAGCATTTT.

This clone was seen a few times. J is TRBJ2-1 and V is TRBV5-1, with TRBD1 matching 11 bases. The CDR3 sequence is 14 residues long. CDR1 and CDR2 from the germline V gene are SGHRS and YFSETQ. The junction had 6 bases not matched to a gene; V was cut back by 7 bases and J by 6 bases. The CDR3, as DNA: TGCGCCAGCCGTCCTGGGACAGGGGGCAATGAGCAGTTCTTC. Translation: CASRPGTGGNEQFF.

In its sample, this clone was seen once. The chain has TRBV7-6 and TRBJ2-4, with a possible D match to TRBD2 (6 bases). This CDR3 has 16 amino acids. Trimming cost V 5 bases and J 1 base, with 15 bases left between them. Germline CDR1 is SGHVS and CDR2 is FNYEAQ. In nucleotides, the CDR3 is TGTGCCAGCAGCCGAGAATGGGGGGACGCCAAAAACATTCAGTACTTC. It encodes CASSREWGDAKNIQYF.

The chain joins TRBV6-6 to TRBJ1-2; D ambiguous. Germline values: CDR1 MNHNY, CDR2 SVGAGI (reference sequence). The V end was cut by 6 bases, the J end by 3 bases, with 5 bases between. The CDR3 runs to 11 residues. The CDR3 sequence is CASSGDYGYTF. The DNA of the CDR3 is TGTGCCAGCAGCGGGGACTATGGCTACACCTTC.

V usage is TRBV27 and J usage is TRBJ1-1; TRBD1 aligns across 7 bases. Germline V lookup: CDR1 MNHEY, CDR2 SMNVEV (reference sequence). The CDR3 totals 16 residues. The J segment lost 6 bases and the V segment lost 0 bases, leaving 10 bases of the junction unmatched. CDR3 amino acids: CASSLSPGRGLAEAFF. The CDR3 nucleotides are TGTGCCAGCAGTTTATCCCCCGGCAGGGGGTTGGCTGAAGCTTTCTTT.

The rearrangement joins TRBV2 to TRBJ1-1; unclear D gene. The germline V gene encodes CDR1 SNHLY and CDR2 FYNNEI. This CDR3 spans 13 amino acids. V was shortened by 6 bases and J by 5 bases, with 13 bases between the two germline ends. DNA for the CDR3: TGTGCCAGCAGGGGTGGACTAGGGACTGAAGCTTTCTTT. It specifies CASRGGLGTEAFF. The full variable domain, completed using reference TRBV2 and TRBJ1-1, is EPEVTQTPSHQVTQMGQEVILRCVPISNHLYFYWYRQILGQKVEFLVSFYNNEISEKSEIFDDQFSVERPDGSNFTLKIRSTKLEDSAMYFCASRGGLGTEAFFGQGTRLTVV.